The 3 T cell receptor beta chains presented below share a single source sample, sequenced in a study of siplizumab effects on memory and regulatory T cells. Cells from the mixed lymphocyte reaction were cocultured for less than 7 days at 37°C. Using immunoSEQ multiplex PCR, the repertoire was profiled, and TCRdb retains in-frame clones only, with some absent. The sample records about 500 clones, approximately 71% being singletons. For these TCRs, the target antigens are not known. The specimen was CFSE-low (dividing) CD4+ T cells sorted from an allogeneic mixed lymphocyte reaction. Every receptor here comes from a human donor in good health; the cells came from an allogeneic mixed lymphocyte reaction.

This clone showed up just a few times. This sequence joins TRBV5-1 and TRBJ1-2, with D unclear. CDR3 size: 16 residues. Between the trimmed V and J ends, which lost 2 bases and 3 bases, there was a span of 17 bases. Per germline, CDR1 SGHRS and CDR2 YFSETQ. CDR3: CASSFRPRSIDYGYTF. The CDR3 DNA follows: TGCGCCAGCAGCTTCCGTCCCCGCAGCATCGACTATGGCTACACCTTC.

The rearrangement joins TRBV18 to TRBJ1-2; TRBD1 matches 11 bases. CDR1 is KGHSH and CDR2 is LQKENI in the germline V gene. This CDR3 comprises 15 residues. V gave up 1 base and J gave up 5 bases; unmatched junction bases: 3. Here the CDR3 DNA reads TGTGCCAGCTCACCACTGGACAGGGGGCCATATGGCTACACCTTC. Its protein is CASSPLDRGPYGYTF.

The V and J genes are TRBV19 and TRBJ2-7; TRBD2 aligns across 8 bases. The V segment lost 5 bases and the J segment 2 bases; nucleotides outside the gene matches: 8. Per germline, CDR1 LNHDA and CDR2 SQIVND (reference sequence). This CDR3 has 15 amino acids. CDR3 coding DNA: TGTGCCAGTAGTCCGGGACTAGTCCCCACCTACGAGCAGTACTTC. Residues: CASSPGLVPTYEQYF.